The 23 T cell receptor beta chains below come from one sample, sequenced in a study of blood T cell repertoires in COVID-19. TCRdb's copy holds only in-frame clones and misses some; the assay was immunoSEQ multiplex PCR. Of about 210,000 clones listed, around 81% are singletons. The source material was PBMCs or T cells enriched from blood (not recorded which). These receptors came from a woman in her forties or fifties with acute COVID-19.

The V gene is TRBV4-3, the J gene TRBJ2-7, with D uncertain. CDR1 is LGHNA and CDR2 is YSLEER in the germline V gene. This CDR3 spans 15 amino acids. V lost 1 base, J lost 2 bases, and 12 bases lay in between. CDR3 DNA sequence: TGCGCCAGCAGCCAAGCCGCTGTGGGCCCCTACGAGCAGTACTTC. Encoded protein: CASSQAAVGPYEQYF.

This clone came up a few times. The gene calls are TRBV7-9 and TRBJ2-3; D possibly corresponds to TRBD2 (6 bases). V was pared by 1 base and J by 2 bases, with 13 bases between. Germline V gene data show CDR1 as SEHNR and CDR2 as FQNEAQ (reference sequence). This CDR3 is 16 amino acids long. The CDR3 loop is CASSLGRRDDTDTQYF. The CDR3 DNA reads as TGTGCCAGCAGCTTAGGGAGGCGGGATGACACAGATACGCAGTATTTT.

The CDR3 is CASSLGWGQGSNQPQHF. The CDR3 region has the DNA TGTGCCAGCAGTTTAGGATGGGGACAGGGTAGCAATCAGCCCCAGCATTTT. The chain employs TRBV28 and TRBJ1-5; 9 nucleotides line up with TRBD1. This CDR3 is 17 amino acids long. Germline CDR1 MDHEN, CDR2 SYDVKM. The V gene end was trimmed by 2 bases and the J gene end by 0 bases; junction bases not matched to a gene: 5.

J is TRBJ2-3 and V is TRBV6-6, with D perhaps TRBD2 (6 bases). The length of the CDR3 is 15 residues. Germline assignment: CDR1 MNHNY and CDR2 SVGAGI (reference sequence). Trimming took off 5 bases at V and 6 bases at J, with 18 bases between the two ends. CDR3 sequence (DNA): TGTGCCAGCAGTCAGTTAAGAGGAGGGAAGGATACGCAGTATTTT. Translating gives CASSQLRGGKDTQYF.

This chain links TRBV28 with TRBJ1-4; a weak D match, TRBD1 (6 bases). The V gene's germline CDR1 is MDHEN and CDR2 SYDVKM. The CDR3 covers 12 residues. The V and J ends lost 8 bases and 8 bases respectively, with 12 bases between them. The CDR3 region has the DNA TGTGCCAGCGCACAGGGCAGAGAAAAACTGTTTTTT. Protein: CASAQGREKLFF.

V is TRBV12-5 and J is TRBJ1-2; 7 bases line up with TRBD1. V lost 6 bases, J lost 2 bases, and 3 bases stayed unmatched. The CDR3 length is 13 residues. Germline loops: CDR1 LGHNT, CDR2 FRNRAP. The CDR3: CASGTGQNYGYTF. The CDR3 coding sequence is TGTGCTAGTGGCACGGGACAGAACTATGGCTACACCTTC.

The V and J genes are TRBV3-1 (or the pseudogene TRBV3-2) and TRBJ2-1; D uncertain. Germline V CDR1 and CDR2: LGHDT, YNNKEL (reference sequence). With 0 bases removed from V and 1 base from J, the gap between germline ends came to 13 bases. This CDR3 is 17 amino acids long. The CDR3 DNA is TGTGCCAGCAGCCAAGAGGTCCGAGCGAGATCCTACAATGAGCAGTTCTTC. This translates into CASSQEVRARSYNEQFF.

This chain joins TRBV13 and TRBJ1-1; D possibly corresponds to TRBD1 (6 bases). The V end lost 4 bases, the J end lost 0 bases, and 9 bases lay between the germline ends. Germline CDR1 is PRHDT and CDR2 is FYEKMQ (reference sequence). This CDR3 spans 14 amino acids. DNA for the CDR3: TGTGCCAGCAGCTCCCGGACAGTGAACACTGAAGCTTTCTTT. Translated, it gives CASSSRTVNTEAFF.

This clone was picked up a small number of times. It is unclear where the CDR3 begins or ends on the DNA, so no DNA is shown, and the CDR3 is as TCRdb lists it. This rearrangement joins TRBV21-1 to TRBJ2-4; TRBD1 is the table's D call, not checked against the DNA. TRBV21-1 is termed a pseudogene. Including both end residues, the CDR3 is 20 amino acids long. CDR3 region: CASSKFGTGTAVLAKNIQYF.

This chain connects TRBV2 to TRBJ2-5, with D possibly being TRBD2 (6 bases). V was pared by 4 bases and J by 1 base, with 10 bases between. Per the germline V gene, CDR1 is SNHLY and CDR2 is FYNNEI. The CDR3 spans 14 residues. The CDR3 DNA reads as TGTGCCAGCAGTGTTGGCGGGACCCAAGAGACCCAGTACTTC. Translation gives CASSVGGTQETQYF.

Concerning this clone itself: Other DNA variants within this sample encode the same CDR3. The gene calls are TRBV28 and TRBJ1-2; 8 bases fit TRBD1. The CDR3 is made up of 13 amino acids. V was clipped by 5 bases and J by 3 bases; unmatched bases: 2. Germline V gives CDR1 MDHEN, CDR2 SYDVKM. The CDR3: CASSLDRDYGYTF. The CDR3 DNA sequence: TGTGCCAGCAGTCTGGACAGGGACTATGGCTACACCTTC.

This clone showed up just once. The J gene is TRBJ1-6, the V gene TRBV5-5, with TRBD1 matching 7 bases. The junction had 8 bases not matched to a gene; V was cut back by 2 bases and J by 0 bases. CDR1 SGHKS and CDR2 YYEKEE come from the germline V gene (reference sequence). The CDR3 is 18 amino acids. The DNA for the CDR3 is TGTGCCAGCAGCTTTCCCGACAGGGAGAGCTCCTATAATTCACCCCTCCACTTT. Translation: CASSFPDRESSYNSPLHF.

The chain couples TRBV7-9 to TRBJ1-2; unclear D gene. This CDR3 spans 11 amino acids. Germline V gene lookup returns CDR1 SEHNR and CDR2 FQNEAQ (reference sequence). V lost 10 bases to trimming and J lost 8 bases, with 14 bases between them. CDR3 bases: TGTGCCATCCAAACCCCGGGGGGCTACACCTTC. Its translation: CAIQTPGGYTF.

The chain has TRBV5-1 and TRBJ2-7, with 9 bases matching TRBD2. The CDR3 totals 16 residues. V dropped 1 base and J dropped 2; count of bases not matched to a gene: 7. Looked up from germline, CDR1 is SGHRS and CDR2 is YFSETQ. The CDR3 loop is CASSLSGTSSPYEQYF. The CDR3 coding sequence is TGCGCCAGCAGCTTGTCCGGGACTAGCAGTCCCTACGAGCAGTACTTC.

The chain combines TRBV21-1 with TRBJ1-1; the table's D call, TRBD1, has no DNA check behind it. TRBV21-1 is recorded as a pseudogene. This CDR3 is 14 amino acids long. CDR3 sequence reads: CASSTSDDRAETFF. The CDR3 DNA is TGTGCCAGCAGCACTTCAGACGACAGGGCTGAGACTTTCTTT.

CDR3 protein: CASSLPSRGGEQFF. CDR3 DNA: TGTGCCAGCAGTTTACCGTCCCGGGGGGGTGAACAGTTCTTC. The V gene is TRBV28, the J gene TRBJ2-1; 8 bases map to TRBD2. V shed 2 bases, J shed 13 bases, and the junction held 10 bases outside the gene matches. Germline V CDR1 and CDR2: MDHEN, SYDVKM. CDR3 length: 14 residues. Full variable domain (rest looked up from reference TRBV28 and TRBJ2-1): DVKVTQSSRYLVKRTGEKVFLECVQDMDHENMFWYRQDPGLGLRLIYFSYDVKMKEKGDIPEGYSVSREKKERFSLILESASTNQTSMYLCASSLPSRGGEQFFGPGTRLTVL.

V is TRBV18 and J is TRBJ2-2, with TRBD1 as a possible D gene (5 bases). The germline CDR1 and CDR2 sequences are KGHSH and LQKENI. Trimming stripped 2 bases from V and 5 bases from J, with 9 bases between. The CDR3 runs to 14 residues. CDR3: CASSPGQRTGELFF. Written as DNA, the CDR3 is TGTGCCAGCTCACCAGGACAACGAACCGGGGAGCTGTTTTTT. The variable domain in full, with the rest retrieved from reference TRBV18 and TRBJ2-2, is NAGVMQNPRHLVRRRGQEARLRCSPMKGHSHVYWYRQLPEEGLKFMVYLQKENIIDESGMPKERFSAEFPKEGPSILRIQQVVRGDSAAYFCASSPGQRTGELFFGEGSRLTVL.

The V call is TRBV5-1, the J call TRBJ1-2, with TRBD1 matching 9 bases. The length of the CDR3 is 13 residues. The V gene's germline CDR1 is SGHRS and CDR2 YFSETQ. V lost 5 bases and J lost 5; bases outside the gene matches: 4. CDR3 bases: TGCGCCAGCAGGAAAGACAGGGGGTATGGCTACACCTTC. Encoded protein: CASRKDRGYGYTF. The variable domain in full, with the rest retrieved from reference TRBV5-1 and TRBJ1-2, is KAGVTQTPRYLIKTRGQQVTLSCSPISGHRSVSWYQQTPGQGLQFLFEYFSETQRNKGNFPGRFSGRQFSNSRSEMNVSTLELGDSALYLCASRKDRGYGYTFGSGTRLTVV.

V is TRBV7-2 and J is TRBJ2-2; D possibly corresponds to TRBD2 (6 bases). The V end lost 4 bases, the J end lost 7 bases, and 19 bases lay between the germline ends. The length of the CDR3 is 16 residues. Germline V gene sequence: CDR1 SGHTA, CDR2 FQGNSA. CDR3 sequence: CASSSELLAYHGELFF. CDR3 coding DNA: TGTGCCAGCAGCTCGGAACTCCTAGCGTATCACGGGGAGCTGTTTTTT.

The J gene is TRBJ2-6, the V gene TRBV9; 7 bases match TRBD2. The CDR3 consists of 22 residues. Germline V gene lookup returns CDR1 SGDLS and CDR2 YYNGEE. V lost 7 bases to trimming and J lost 0 bases; unmatched junction nucleotides: 25. The chain's CDR3 is CASRTAEVGGRLDYSGANVLTF. Written as DNA, the CDR3 is TGTGCCAGCCGCACCGCTGAGGTGGGGGGGAGACTGGACTACTCTGGGGCCAACGTCCTGACTTTC.

CDR3 loop: CASSPRDRERTDTQYF. In DNA form, the CDR3 reads TGTGCCAGCAGCCCGAGGGACAGGGAACGCACAGATACGCAGTATTTT. The V call is TRBV11-2, the J call TRBJ2-3; 9 bases line up with TRBD1. Germline-derived CDR1 and CDR2 are SGHAT and FQNNGV. The CDR3 is made up of 16 amino acids. The ends lost 5 bases at V and 1 base at J; junction bases unmatched: 7.

This clone has only one observation. The chain employs TRBV18 and TRBJ2-4, with 7 bases fitting TRBD2. After removal of 3 bases from V and 4 bases from J, the junction contained 3 bases not matched to a gene. This CDR3 comprises 14 residues. Germline values: CDR1 KGHSH, CDR2 LQKENI. CDR3 amino acids: CASSPGTTKNIQYF. The CDR3 nucleotides are TGTGCCAGCTCACCCGGGACTACGAAAAACATTCAGTACTTC.

V gene TRBV29-1 combines with J gene TRBJ1-1; 9 bases match TRBD1. V lost 8 bases, J lost 6 bases, and 10 bases stayed unmatched. The CDR3 totals 13 residues. The germline V gene has CDR1 SQVTM and CDR2 ANQGSEA. CDR3 DNA sequence: TGCAGCATCGGACAGGGGCGGGGGGCTGAAGCTTTCTTT. It yields the protein CSIGQGRGAEAFF.